A single TCR beta chain is shown here with its context. TCRdb recomputed calls from the PCR reads with MiXCR, one row per CDR3 protein. The data show 85,000 to 120,000 distinct CDR3 sequences, with about a third seen just once and approximately 10% held by the top ten. The CDR3 sequence is 14 residues long. Germline V gene data show CDR1 as SEHNR and CDR2 as FQNEAQ (reference sequence). The V end lost 5 bases, the J end lost 3 bases, and 14 bases lay between the germline ends. This specimen comes from a study of molecular identifiers for immune sequencing clone quantification. Study information: In the replicates, RNA derived from about 21,000 or 97,000 naive CD8 cells was divided into five parts, and four were sequenced.

This receptor was taken from a human donor in good health. Some libraries in this study had Jurkat cell RNA spiked in. Sequenced material: naive CD8+ T cells from blood, with Jurkat cell RNA spiked in. Subset reported: FACS-sorted CD8+CD4-CCR7+CD45RA+ naive T cells. The J gene is TRBJ2-7, the V gene TRBV7-9; D is ambiguous. DNA of the CDR3: TGTGCCAGCAGCCATCACCTCGACCTCTACGAGCAGTACTTC. Protein product: CASSHHLDLYEQYF.